This note documents a single T cell receptor beta chain sequence. These data are taken from a study of blood T cells in healthy people across ages. Through a sample-barcoded 5' primer and a J-beta primer mix, a second PCR was run for roughly 6 to 11 cycles. TCRdb called the 5' RACE reads again in MiXCR, with one record for every CDR3 protein. The table has about 1.8 million distinct CDR3 sequences, around half seen once. With 6 bases removed from V and 3 bases from J, the gap between germline ends came to 16 bases. CDR1 and CDR2 from the germline V gene are SGHRS and YFSETQ. The CDR3 runs 14 residues.

The origin of this receptor is a woman aged 40 to 50 in good health. Sequencing used blood. The rearrangement links TRBV5-1 to TRBJ2-7, with D possibly being TRBD1 (6 bases). The CDR3 nucleotides are TGCGCCAGCACGGCAACAGGGCTCTACTACGAGCAGTACTTC. This encodes CASTATGLYYEQYF.